This TCR beta chain was captured by sequencing in a study of long-term antiretroviral therapy in people with HIV. Remarks on this clone: Its antigen remains unknown.

Findings of the study overall: Post-ART, diversity grew, though it stayed under transplant donor control levels.

The authors ran the immunoSEQ assay, v3.0, at survey level. TCRdb's table, derived via immunoSEQ multiplex PCR, lists solely in-frame clones and lacks some. The table has 10,000 to 15,000 clones, roughly 80% seen once; the top ten hold about 9.9%. The sequence came from a woman in her thirties or forties with HIV. The specimen comprised unsorted PBMCs, sampled 0.8 years before starting antiretroviral therapy.

CDR3 protein: CASSARLTTYEQYF. The CDR3 nucleotides are TGTGCCAGCAGTGCAAGGTTAACGACCTACGAGCAGTACTTC. The V call is TRBV27, the J call TRBJ2-7; no reliable D call. The germline CDR1 and CDR2 sequences are MNHEY and SMNVEV (reference sequence). Trimming cost V 5 bases and J 2 bases, with 13 bases left between them. This CDR3 has 14 residues.